The sequence of this TCR beta chain was determined in a study of blood T cell repertoires in COVID-19. Background on the study: Material from acute and convalescent COVID-19 was sourced from the United States, Italy and Spain. T cells, B-cell-depleted T cells, or PBMCs supplied cDNA or gDNA.

This CDR3 region has 16 residues. Germline assignment: CDR1 SEHNR and CDR2 FQNEAQ (reference sequence). The V gene end was trimmed by 3 bases and the J gene end by 1 base; junction bases not matched to a gene: 7. Authors' methods: It was from reference gene primer amplification that nucleated cell counts were estimated. Sequencing was performed with immunoSEQ multiplex PCR; in TCRdb, only in-frame clones are kept and a portion is missing. Clone size and V and J calls were adopted from that table, with D and trimming inferred from the DNA. This sample has over 110,000 clones, with 88% found just once.

The chain carries TRBV7-9 and TRBJ2-7; 9 bases fit TRBD2. Sequencing was done on a sample of peripheral blood. The receptor comes from a man between 65 and 79 years old with acute or convalescent COVID-19. The CDR3 DNA reads TGTGCCAGCAGCTTGACCCCCAGCGGGAGGTCCTACGAGCAGTACTTC. Protein: CASSLTPSGRSYEQYF.